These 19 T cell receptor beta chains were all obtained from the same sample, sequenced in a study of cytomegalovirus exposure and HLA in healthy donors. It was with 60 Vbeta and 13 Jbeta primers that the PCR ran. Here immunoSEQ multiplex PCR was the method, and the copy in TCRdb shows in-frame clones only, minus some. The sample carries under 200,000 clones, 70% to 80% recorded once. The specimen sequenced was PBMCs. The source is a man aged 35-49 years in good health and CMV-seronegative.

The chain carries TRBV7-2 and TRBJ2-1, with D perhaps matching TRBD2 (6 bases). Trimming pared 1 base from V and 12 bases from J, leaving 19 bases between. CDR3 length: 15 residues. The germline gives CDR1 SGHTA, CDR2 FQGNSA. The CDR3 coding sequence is TGTGCCAGCAGCTTAGGGGACTCCCCCTTGCGTGGGCAGTTCTTC. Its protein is CASSLGDSPLRGQFF.

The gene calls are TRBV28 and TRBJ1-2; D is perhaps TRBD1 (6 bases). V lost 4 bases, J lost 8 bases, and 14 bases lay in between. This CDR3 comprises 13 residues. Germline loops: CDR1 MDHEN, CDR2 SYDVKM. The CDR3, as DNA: TGTGCCAGCAGTTCACAGGGAGCGTGGGGCTACACCTTC. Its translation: CASSSQGAWGYTF.

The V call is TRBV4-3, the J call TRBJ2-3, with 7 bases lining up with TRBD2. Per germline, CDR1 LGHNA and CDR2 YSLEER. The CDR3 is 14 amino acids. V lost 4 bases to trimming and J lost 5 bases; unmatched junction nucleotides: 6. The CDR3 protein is CASSPGTKGDTQYF. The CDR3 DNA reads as TGCGCCAGCAGCCCCGGGACTAAGGGAGATACGCAGTATTTT.

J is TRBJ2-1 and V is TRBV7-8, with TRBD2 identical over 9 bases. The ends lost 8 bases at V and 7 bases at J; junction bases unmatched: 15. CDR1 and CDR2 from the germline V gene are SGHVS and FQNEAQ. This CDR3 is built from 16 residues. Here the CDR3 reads CASSRRSLAGLNEQFF. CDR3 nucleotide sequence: TGTGCCAGCTCCCGCCGGTCGCTAGCGGGGTTGAATGAGCAGTTCTTC.

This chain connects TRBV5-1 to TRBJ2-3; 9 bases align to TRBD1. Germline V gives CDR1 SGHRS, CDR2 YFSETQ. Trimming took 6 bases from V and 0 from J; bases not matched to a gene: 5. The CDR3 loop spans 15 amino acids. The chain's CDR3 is CASNDGTGSTDTQYF. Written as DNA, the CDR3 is TGCGCCAGCAACGACGGGACAGGGAGCACAGATACGCAGTATTTT.

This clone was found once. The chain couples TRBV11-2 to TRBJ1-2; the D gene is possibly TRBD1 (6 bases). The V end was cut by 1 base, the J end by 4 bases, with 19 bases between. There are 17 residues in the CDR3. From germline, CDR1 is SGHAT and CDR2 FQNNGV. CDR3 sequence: CASSLAPGDQIGYGYTF. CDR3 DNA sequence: TGTGCCAGCAGCTTAGCCCCAGGGGATCAGATAGGCTATGGCTACACCTTC.

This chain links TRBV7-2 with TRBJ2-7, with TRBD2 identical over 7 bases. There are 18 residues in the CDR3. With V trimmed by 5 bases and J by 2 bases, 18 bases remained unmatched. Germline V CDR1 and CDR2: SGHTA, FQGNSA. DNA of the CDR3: TGTGCCAGCAGCCCCACGACGGTATCCGGCCTAGCGGCCTACGAGCAGTACTTC. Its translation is CASSPTTVSGLAAYEQYF.

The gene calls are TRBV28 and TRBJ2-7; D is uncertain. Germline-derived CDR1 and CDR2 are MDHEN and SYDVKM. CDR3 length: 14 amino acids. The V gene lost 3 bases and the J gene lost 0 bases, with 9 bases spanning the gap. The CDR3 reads CASSFSVGSYEQYF. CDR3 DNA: TGTGCCAGCAGTTTCAGCGTGGGCTCCTACGAGCAGTACTTC.

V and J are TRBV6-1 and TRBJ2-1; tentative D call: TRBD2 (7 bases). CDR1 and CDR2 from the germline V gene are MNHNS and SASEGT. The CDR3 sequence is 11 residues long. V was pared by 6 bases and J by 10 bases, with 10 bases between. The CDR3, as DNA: TGTGCCAGCAGAGAGGGGGGGGAGCAGTTCTTC. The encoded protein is CASREGGEQFF.

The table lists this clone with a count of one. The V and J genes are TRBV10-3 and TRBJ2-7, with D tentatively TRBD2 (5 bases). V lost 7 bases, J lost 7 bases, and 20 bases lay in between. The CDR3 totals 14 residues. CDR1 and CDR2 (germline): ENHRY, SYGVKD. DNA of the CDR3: TGTGCCATCACGGCGGGTCCCACCGAAGGGGAGCAGTACTTC. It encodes CAITAGPTEGEQYF.

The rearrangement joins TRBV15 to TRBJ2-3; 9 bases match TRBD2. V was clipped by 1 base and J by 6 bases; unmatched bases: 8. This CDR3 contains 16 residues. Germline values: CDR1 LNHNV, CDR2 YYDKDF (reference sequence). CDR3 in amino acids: CATSRGGGRASDTQYF. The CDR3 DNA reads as TGTGCCACCAGCAGAGGGGGCGGGAGGGCGTCGGATACGCAGTATTTT.

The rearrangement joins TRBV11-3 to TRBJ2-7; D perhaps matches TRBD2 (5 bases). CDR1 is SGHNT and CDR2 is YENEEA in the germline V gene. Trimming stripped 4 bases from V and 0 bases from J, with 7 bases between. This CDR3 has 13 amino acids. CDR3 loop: CASSSGDSYEQYF. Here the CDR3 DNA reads TGTGCCAGCAGCTCCGGGGACTCCTACGAGCAGTACTTC.

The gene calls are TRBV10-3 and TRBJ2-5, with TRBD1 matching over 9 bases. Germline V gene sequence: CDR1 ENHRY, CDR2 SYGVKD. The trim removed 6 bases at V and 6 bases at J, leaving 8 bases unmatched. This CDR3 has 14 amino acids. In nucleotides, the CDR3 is TGTGCCATCAGCCGGACAGGGGCCTCCCAGACCCAGTACTTC. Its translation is CAISRTGASQTQYF.

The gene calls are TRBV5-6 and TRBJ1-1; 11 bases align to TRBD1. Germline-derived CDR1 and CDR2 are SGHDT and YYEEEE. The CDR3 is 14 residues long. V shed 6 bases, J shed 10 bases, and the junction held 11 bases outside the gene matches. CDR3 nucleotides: TGTGCCAGCACCTGGACCGCGGGACAGGGGGTAGCTTTCTTT. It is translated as CASTWTAGQGVAFF.

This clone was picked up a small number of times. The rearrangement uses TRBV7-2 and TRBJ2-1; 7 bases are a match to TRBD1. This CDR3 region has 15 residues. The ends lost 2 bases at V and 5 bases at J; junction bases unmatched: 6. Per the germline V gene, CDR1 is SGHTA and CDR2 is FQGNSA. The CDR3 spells CASSLYRGSNNEQFF. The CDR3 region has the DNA TGTGCCAGCAGCTTATACAGGGGATCGAACAATGAGCAGTTCTTC.

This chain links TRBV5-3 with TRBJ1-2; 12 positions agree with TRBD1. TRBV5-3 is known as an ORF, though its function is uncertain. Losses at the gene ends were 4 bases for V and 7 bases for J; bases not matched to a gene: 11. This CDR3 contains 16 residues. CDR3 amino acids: CARSQPGGQGAVGYTF. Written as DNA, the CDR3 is TGTGCCAGAAGCCAACCCGGGGGACAGGGGGCAGTTGGCTACACCTTC.

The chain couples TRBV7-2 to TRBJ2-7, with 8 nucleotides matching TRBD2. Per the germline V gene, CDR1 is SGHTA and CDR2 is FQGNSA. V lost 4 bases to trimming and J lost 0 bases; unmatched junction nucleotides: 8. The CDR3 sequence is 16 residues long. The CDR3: CASSSRGSGSSYEQYF. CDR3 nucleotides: TGTGCCAGCAGCTCTAGGGGGAGCGGGAGCTCCTACGAGCAGTACTTC.

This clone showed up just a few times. The CDR3 DNA follows: TGTGCCAGCAGGAGACACCCAGGGGTCTCTGGAAACACCATATATTTT. It translates to CASRRHPGVSGNTIYF. This chain uses TRBV2 with TRBJ1-3, with D tentatively TRBD1 (6 bases). Germline CDR1 SNHLY, CDR2 FYNNEI. V lost 6 bases and J 0 bases, leaving 15 bases between the germline ends. The CDR3 contains 16 residues.

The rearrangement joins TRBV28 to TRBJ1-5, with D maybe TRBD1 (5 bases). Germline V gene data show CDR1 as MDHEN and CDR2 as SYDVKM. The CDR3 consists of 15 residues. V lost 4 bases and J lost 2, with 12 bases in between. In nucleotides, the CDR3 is TGTGCCAGCAGTTCCGGGGGGGGAGGCAATCAGCCCCAGCATTTT. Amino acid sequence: CASSSGGGGNQPQHF.